This T cell receptor (beta chain) was sequenced during a study of T cell clones after liver transplantation. About the research overall: Liver transplant recipients had immunosuppression withdrawal attempted within 2 years. Without induction therapy, subjects received standard immunosuppression until 12-24 months post-transplant.

General study points: Graft donor-reactive T cells possibly entered the graft instead of undergoing deletion. Post-transplant, graft-donor-reactive CD4 TCRbeta sequences in blood dropped significantly in 5 of 8 subjects.

Clones were sequenced by immunoSEQ multiplex PCR, and TCRdb holds only the in-frame ones, with some missing. The sample holds some 75,000 clones, over 70% seen once. Trimming stripped 6 bases from V and 5 bases from J, with 17 bases between. Germline values: CDR1 ENHRY, CDR2 SYGVKD. The CDR3 extends over 15 amino acids. To note about this clone: Its target is unknown.

The V call is TRBV10-3, the J call TRBJ2-1; TRBD1 might be the D (7 bases). The material sequenced was CD4+ T cells from blood, taken before liver transplant. This clonotype originated in a human donor who received a liver transplant. Written as DNA, the CDR3 is TGTGCCATCAGCGGAGGGGACAGTTGGGACAATGAGCAGTTCTTC. It codes for CAISGGDSWDNEQFF.